The 18 T cell receptor beta chains below were found in one sample sequenced in a study of cytomegalovirus exposure and HLA in healthy donors. A multiplex PCR was run with 60 Vbeta primers and 13 Jbeta primers. Clones were read by immunoSEQ multiplex PCR, and TCRdb kept only the in-frame ones, dropping some. In the table there are approximately 190,000 clones, approximately 77% of which are singletons. Specimen: PBMCs. The receptors here all came from a man aged 40-50 years in good health and CMV-seropositive.

The V call is TRBV7-9, the J call TRBJ2-2; D might be TRBD1 (5 bases). The CDR3 spans 12 residues. Germline V gene data show CDR1 as SEHNR and CDR2 as FQNEAQ (reference sequence). Deletions cut 8 bases from V and 4 bases from J, with 8 bases between. CDR3 DNA: TGTGCCAGCGGGGCAGTCACCGGGGAGCTGTTTTTT. Translated: CASGAVTGELFF.

V is TRBV19 and J is TRBJ1-2; the match to TRBD1 covers 7 bases. Losses at the gene ends were 6 bases for V and 0 bases for J; bases not matched to a gene: 1. The CDR3 has 13 amino acids. Looked up from germline, CDR1 is LNHDA and CDR2 is SQIVND (reference sequence). The CDR3 DNA sequence: TGTGCCAGTAGGGGACAGACTAACTATGGCTACACCTTC. This codes for CASRGQTNYGYTF.

The chain recombines TRBV4-1 with TRBJ2-2; 9 bases match TRBD2. Germline V gene sequence: CDR1 MGHRA, CDR2 YSYEKL. V was pared by 0 bases and J by 9 bases, with 5 bases of the junction left unmatched. The CDR3 runs 15 residues. This chain's CDR3 is CASSQEASGARELFF. The CDR3 DNA reads as TGCGCCAGCAGCCAAGAGGCTAGCGGGGCCCGGGAGCTGTTTTTT.

The chain carries TRBV10-3 and TRBJ2-3, with 7 positions matching TRBD2. The CDR3 runs to 15 residues. The V gene's germline CDR1 is ENHRY and CDR2 SYGVKD. J was trimmed by 0 bases and V by 8 bases; bases with no gene match: 8. CDR3 in DNA: TGTGCCATCGGGGAGCGGGGAACTAGCACAGATACGCAGTATTTT. It yields the protein CAIGERGTSTDTQYF.

The V call is TRBV18, the J call TRBJ2-3; 7 nucleotides agree with TRBD2. The CDR3 covers 15 residues. Per the germline V gene, CDR1 is KGHSH and CDR2 is LQKENI. The ends lost 6 bases at V and 1 base at J; junction bases unmatched: 7. CDR3 DNA sequence: TGTGCCAGCTCCCCTAGCGGAACCCGCACAGATACGCAGTATTTT. This encodes CASSPSGTRTDTQYF.

This chain uses TRBV4-1 with TRBJ2-1; no clear D. Germline CDR1 and CDR2: MGHRA and YSYEKL. This CDR3 is built from 14 residues. V was pared by 3 bases and J by 4 bases, with 10 bases between. The CDR3 protein is CASSQSIQYNEQFF. CDR3 coding DNA: TGCGCCAGCAGCCAGAGCATTCAATACAATGAGCAGTTCTTC.

This clone has a handful of counts. The chain joins TRBV6-1 to TRBJ2-7; 8 bases line up with TRBD2. The V gene end was trimmed by 10 bases and the J gene end by 6 bases; junction bases not matched to a gene: 5. The CDR3 contains 11 residues. Germline CDR1 and CDR2: MNHNS and SASEGT. The CDR3 spells CATFRGGEQYF. The CDR3 nucleotides are TGTGCCACTTTCCGGGGGGGCGAGCAGTACTTC.

CDR3: CASSPRSAGIKAYNEQFF. The CDR3 region has the DNA TGTGCCAGCAGCCCCCGGTCAGCGGGGATAAAAGCCTACAATGAGCAGTTCTTC. The chain links TRBV7-6 to TRBJ2-1; 7 nucleotides match TRBD2. The germline CDR1 and CDR2 sequences are SGHVS and FNYEAQ. Trimming removed 5 bases from V and 2 bases from J; junction bases left unmatched: 15. CDR3 length: 18 amino acids.

The chain employs TRBV7-2 and TRBJ2-1; possible D gene TRBD2, 5 bases. Between the trimmed V and J ends, which lost 5 bases and 0 bases, there was a span of 11 bases. The CDR3 is 15 residues long. CDR1 SGHTA and CDR2 FQGNSA come from the germline V gene. The CDR3 nucleotides read TGTGCCAGCAGCCCACGGAGGAACTCCTACAATGAGCAGTTCTTC. It is translated as CASSPRRNSYNEQFF.

This chain uses TRBV6-5 with TRBJ2-7; 9 bases are a match to TRBD1. Germline lookup yields CDR1 MNHEY and CDR2 SVGAGI. The CDR3 loop spans 15 amino acids. V trimming: 7 bases; J trimming: 4 bases; junction bases outside the gene matches: 11. The CDR3 reads CASKVPGQGMYEQYF. CDR3 DNA: TGTGCCAGCAAAGTGCCGGGACAGGGAATGTACGAGCAGTACTTC.

The J gene is TRBJ2-5, the V gene TRBV6-1, with 10 bases identical to TRBD2. Germline-derived CDR1 and CDR2 are MNHNS and SASEGT. The J segment lost 5 bases and the V segment lost 1 base, leaving 7 bases of the junction unmatched. This CDR3 region has 16 residues. The CDR3 region is CASSEGTLAGVETQYF. Here the CDR3 DNA reads TGTGCCAGCAGTGAAGGGACCCTAGCGGGGGTTGAGACCCAGTACTTC.

The genes are TRBV6-5 and TRBJ2-7; 10 bases are shared with TRBD1. Trimming removed 2 bases from V and 5 bases from J; junction bases left unmatched: 3. Per germline, CDR1 MNHEY and CDR2 SVGAGI. This CDR3 comprises 14 residues. Here the CDR3 DNA reads TGTGCCAGCAGTTACGGACAGGGGGTCGACGAGCAGTACTTC. It translates to CASSYGQGVDEQYF.

CDR3 DNA sequence: TGTGCCAGCAGTACCCCAAGGGGTAGGATCCAGCCCCAGCATTTT. Translated, it gives CASSTPRGRIQPQHF. The chain couples TRBV28 to TRBJ1-5; a weak D match, TRBD1 (5 bases). The germline V gene encodes CDR1 MDHEN and CDR2 SYDVKM. This CDR3 region has 15 residues. V was pared by 5 bases and J by 7 bases, with 18 bases between.

V and J are TRBV7-3 and TRBJ2-3; 15 bases are shared with TRBD2. Germline V gives CDR1 SGHTA, CDR2 FQGTGA. J gave up 4 bases and V 3 bases, and 2 bases lay outside the gene matches. The CDR3 is made up of 16 amino acids. The CDR3 nucleotides read TGTGCCAGCAGCTTTGGACTAGCGGGAGGGGCAGATACGCAGTATTTT. Its translation: CASSFGLAGGADTQYF.

This clone was counted only a few times. The J gene is TRBJ1-4, the V gene TRBV7-9, with TRBD1 matching over 11 bases. Germline assignment: CDR1 SEHNR and CDR2 FQNEAQ (reference sequence). V lost 5 bases, J lost 8 bases, and 10 bases stayed unmatched. The CDR3 consists of 16 residues. For the CDR3, the DNA is TGTGCCAGCAGCCCAGGCGGACAGGGGGCAGGGGAAAAACTGTTTTTT. Translated: CASSPGGQGAGEKLFF.

J is TRBJ1-6 and V is TRBV5-5, with D maybe TRBD1 (6 bases). Germline loops: CDR1 SGHKS, CDR2 YYEKEE (reference sequence). CDR3 size: 13 residues. Trimming left V 9 bases short and J 5 bases short, with 12 bases between. The CDR3 region is CATTDSNNSPLHF. CDR3 DNA: TGTGCCACTACGGACAGCAATAATTCACCCCTCCACTTT.

The chain joins TRBV5-1 to TRBJ2-1; no definite D call. Germline V gene sequence: CDR1 SGHRS, CDR2 YFSETQ. V was pared by 4 bases and J by 8 bases, with 16 bases between. The CDR3 has 14 residues. For the CDR3, the DNA is TGCGCCAGCAGCCGCGGTCCCGAAGAGGATGAGCAGTTCTTC. Translation gives CASSRGPEEDEQFF.

In the case of this clone: The sample holds other DNA sequences that translate to the same CDR3. The J gene is TRBJ2-3, the V gene TRBV9; D possibly corresponds to TRBD2 (5 bases). Trimming took 0 bases from V and 0 from J, leaving 5 bases between them. Germline values: CDR1 SGDLS, CDR2 YYNGEE. CDR3 size: 14 residues. In DNA form, the CDR3 reads TGTGCCAGCAGCGTAGGAGGGAGCACAGATACGCAGTATTTT. Protein: CASSVGGSTDTQYF.